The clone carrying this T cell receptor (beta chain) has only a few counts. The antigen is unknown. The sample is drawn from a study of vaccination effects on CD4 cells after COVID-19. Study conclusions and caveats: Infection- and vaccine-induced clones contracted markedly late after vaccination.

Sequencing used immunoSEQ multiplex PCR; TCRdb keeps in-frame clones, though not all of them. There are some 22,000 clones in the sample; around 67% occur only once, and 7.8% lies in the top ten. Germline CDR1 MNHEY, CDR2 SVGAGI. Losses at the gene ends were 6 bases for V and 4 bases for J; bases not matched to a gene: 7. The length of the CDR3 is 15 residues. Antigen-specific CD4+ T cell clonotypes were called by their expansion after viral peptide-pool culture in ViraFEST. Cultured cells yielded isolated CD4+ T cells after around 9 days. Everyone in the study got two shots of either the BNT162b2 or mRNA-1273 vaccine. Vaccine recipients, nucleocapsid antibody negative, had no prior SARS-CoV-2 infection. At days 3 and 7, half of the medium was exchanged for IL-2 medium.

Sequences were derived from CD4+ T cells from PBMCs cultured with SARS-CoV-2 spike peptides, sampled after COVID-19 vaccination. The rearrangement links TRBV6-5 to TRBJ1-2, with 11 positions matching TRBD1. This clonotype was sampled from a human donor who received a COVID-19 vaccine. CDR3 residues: CASRMGQGVGYGYTF. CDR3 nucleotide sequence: TGTGCCAGCAGGATGGGACAGGGGGTTGGCTATGGCTACACCTTC.